A single sample gave rise to the 2 T cell receptor beta chains below, sequenced in a study of blood T cells in healthy people across ages. Alongside a J-beta primer mix, a sample-barcoded 5' primer served in a second PCR lasting about 7 to 11 cycles. TCRdb recomputed calls from the 5' RACE reads with MiXCR, one row per CDR3 protein. This table has 920,000 or so distinct CDR3 sequences, 40% to 55% appearing once. The sample taken for sequencing was blood. The receptors shown here come from a woman aged 55-70 years in good health.

The rearrangement uses TRBV5-6 and TRBJ2-7, with TRBD2 identical over 7 bases. The germline V gene has CDR1 SGHDT and CDR2 YYEEEE. There are 15 residues in the CDR3. V was clipped by 7 bases and J by 2 bases; unmatched bases: 12. CDR3 amino acids: CASQKWLAETYEQYF. The CDR3 bases are TGTGCCAGCCAAAAATGGCTAGCGGAAACCTACGAGCAGTACTTC. The whole variable domain, filled in from reference TRBV5-6 and TRBJ2-7, reads DAGVTQSPTHLIKTRGQQVTLRCSPKSGHDTVSWYQQALGQGPQFIFQYYEEEERQRGNFPDRFSGHQFPNYSSELNVNALLLGDSALYLCASQKWLAETYEQYFGPGTRLTVT.

This chain joins TRBV5-1 and TRBJ2-4; no firm D call. The DNA matches TRBJ2-7 better at its end, which makes the J call doubtful. Germline V gene lookup returns CDR1 SGHRS and CDR2 YFSETQ. CDR3 length: 14 residues. This CDR3 is CASSLELLTYEQYF. The CDR3 bases are TGCGCCAGCAGCTTGGAGCTGCTTACCTACGAGCAGTACTTC.